Shown below are 24 T cell receptor beta chains from a single sample sequenced in a study of T cell repertoires in cytomegalovirus infection. These TCRs are of unknown antigen specificity. TCRdb reanalysed the reads using MiXCR and keeps one entry per CDR3 protein. The table lists hundreds of thousands of distinct CDR3 sequences, roughly 46% of them singletons. This specimen was cultured PBMCs, taken from culture after CMV antigen stimulation. These receptors all stem from a human donor in good health (CMV status not recorded). Some clones in this sample may be carry-over from other donors' samples.

This chain links TRBV12-3 or TRBV12-4 with TRBJ2-3; D may be TRBD2 (6 bases). V lost 5 bases to trimming and J lost 2 bases, with 20 bases between them. The CDR3 length is 17 residues. CDR3 in DNA: TGTGCCAGCAGTCCTGGGCGGGGTCGCTGGGACACAGATACGCAGTATTTT. This translates into CASSPGRGRWDTDTQYF.

This clonotype was seen a few times. The rearrangement links TRBV11-2 to TRBJ2-7; D is possibly TRBD2 (7 bases). V was trimmed by 2 bases and J by 2 bases, leaving 19 bases between them. The CDR3 spans 17 residues. The germline gives CDR1 SGHAT, CDR2 FQNNGV. Here the CDR3 reads CASSLTEGGTIAYEQYF. DNA of the CDR3: TGTGCCAGCAGCTTAACGGAGGGGGGGACTATTGCCTACGAGCAGTACTTC.

The gene calls are TRBV28 and TRBJ2-2, with D perhaps TRBD2 (7 bases). Trimming removed 6 bases from V and 4 bases from J, with 18 bases in between. There are 16 residues in the CDR3. Germline-derived CDR1 and CDR2 are MDHEN and SYDVKM. The CDR3 is CASSRGGGAFTGELFF. CDR3 coding DNA: TGTGCCAGCAGCCGGGGTGGGGGGGCTTTCACCGGGGAGCTGTTTTTT.

J is TRBJ1-1 and V is TRBV15; D is uncertain. The V and J ends lost 2 bases and 6 bases respectively, with 10 bases between them. Germline assignment: CDR1 LNHNV and CDR2 YYDKDF (reference sequence). The CDR3 consists of 13 residues. CDR3 sequence (DNA): TGTGCCACCAGCAGATCCCTAATCGCTGAAGCTTTCTTT. It yields the protein CATSRSLIAEAFF. Drawing the rest from reference TRBV15 and TRBJ1-1, the complete variable domain is DAMVIQNPRYQVTQFGKPVTLSCSQTLNHNVMYWYQQKSSQAPKLLFHYYDKDFNNEADTPDNFQSRRPNTSFCFLDIRSPGLGDTAMYLCATSRSLIAEAFFGQGTRLTVV.

The chain couples TRBV6-6 to TRBJ2-3; a possible D gene is TRBD1 (6 bases). Germline CDR1 reads MNHNY; CDR2 reads SVGAGI (reference sequence). The CDR3 is 16 amino acids. The germline V and J ends were trimmed by 5 bases and 5 bases, with 20 bases remaining between them. This CDR3 is CASSGGLVALGDTQYF. In DNA form, the CDR3 reads TGTGCCAGCAGTGGGGGCCTAGTTGCATTGGGAGATACGCAGTATTTT.

This clonotype was recorded a few times. The gene calls are TRBV7-2 and TRBJ2-7; tentatively, D is TRBD2 (5 bases). Germline CDR1 and CDR2: SGHTA and FQGNSA. The CDR3 length is 14 residues. V lost 1 base, J lost 2 bases, and 9 bases lay in between. CDR3 in DNA: TGTGCCAGCAGCTTAGTTGTCGGGGCCTACGAGCAGTACTTC. As protein: CASSLVVGAYEQYF.

This clonotype was observed a single time. The genes are TRBV11-1 and TRBJ2-3, with a tentative D call TRBD2 (6 bases). Trimming removed 4 bases from V and 2 bases from J, with 16 bases in between. This CDR3 has 16 amino acids. Germline V lookup: CDR1 SGHAT, CDR2 FQDESV (reference sequence). The CDR3 region is CASSSWRGRHTDTQYF. The CDR3 DNA follows: TGTGCCAGCAGCTCCTGGAGGGGTAGGCACACAGATACGCAGTATTTT. The whole variable domain, filled in from reference TRBV11-1 and TRBJ2-3, reads EAEVAQSPRYKITEKSQAVAFWCDPISGHATLYWYRQILGQGPELLVQFQDESVVDDSQLPKDRFSAERLKGVDSTLKIQPAELGDSAMYLCASSSWRGRHTDTQYFGPGTRLTVL.

Many counts were recorded for this clonotype. The V call is TRBV7-8, the J call TRBJ1-4, with D unresolved. There are 15 residues in the CDR3. Germline loops: CDR1 SGHVS, CDR2 FQNEAQ. Trimming pared 6 bases from V and 7 bases from J, leaving 18 bases between. CDR3 sequence reads: CASRPSSGRAEKLFF. For the CDR3, the DNA is TGTGCCAGCAGGCCATCCTCCGGACGGGCTGAAAAACTGTTTTTT. Full variable domain (missing parts from reference TRBV7-8 and TRBJ1-4): GAGVSQSPRYKVAKRGQDVALRCDPISGHVSLFWYQQALGQGPEFLTYFQNEAQLDKSGLPSDRFFAERPEGSVSTLKIQRTQQEDSAVYLCASRPSSGRAEKLFFGSGTQLSVL.

This clonotype was observed a handful of times. This chain links TRBV18 with TRBJ2-1; 8 bases match TRBD2. CDR1 and CDR2 (germline): KGHSH, LQKENI. V was clipped by 3 bases and J by 9 bases; unmatched bases: 7. This CDR3 is 14 amino acids long. CDR3 region: CASSPTGLVIEQFF. In DNA, the CDR3 is TGTGCCAGCTCACCTACGGGACTAGTGATTGAGCAGTTCTTC.

This clonotype was counted at least ten times. The V call is TRBV7-9, the J call TRBJ2-1; D is perhaps TRBD2 (6 bases). The CDR3 contains 16 residues. The V and J ends lost 1 base and 6 bases respectively, with 16 bases between them. CDR1 SEHNR and CDR2 FQNEAQ come from the germline V gene (reference sequence). In nucleotides, the CDR3 is TGTGCCAGCAGCTTAGAAGGCGGGGCCCTAATCAATGAGCAGTTCTTC. Protein sequence: CASSLEGGALINEQFF.

There are many counts of this clonotype. Written as DNA, the CDR3 is TGTGCCAGCAGCTCCATGACCGGGCAAGTAAACACTGAAGCTTTCTTT. Amino acids: CASSSMTGQVNTEAFF. The chain uses TRBV7-8 and TRBJ1-1, with no clear D. V gave up 4 bases and J gave up 2 bases, with 17 bases separating them. This CDR3 comprises 16 residues. Germline V gene sequence: CDR1 SGHVS, CDR2 FQNEAQ.

The V call is TRBV7-8, the J call TRBJ1-4, with D possibly being TRBD1 (6 bases). The CDR3 has 15 amino acids. CDR1 is SGHVS, CDR2 FQNEAQ, per germline. Trimming removed 4 bases from V and 5 bases from J, with 14 bases in between. The CDR3 DNA reads as TGTGCCAGCAGCTCTGGTCGGGGGCTAAATGAAAAACTGTTTTTT. Translated: CASSSGRGLNEKLFF. Looking up the rest from reference TRBV7-8 and TRBJ1-4 gives the full variable domain: GAGVSQSPRYKVAKRGQDVALRCDPISGHVSLFWYQQALGQGPEFLTYFQNEAQLDKSGLPSDRFFAERPEGSVSTLKIQRTQQEDSAVYLCASSSGRGLNEKLFFGSGTQLSVL.

This clonotype was counted many times. The chain recombines TRBV7-2 with TRBJ1-1, with D possibly being TRBD1 (5 bases). V lost 6 bases and J lost 11, with 28 bases in between. Germline lookup yields CDR1 SGHTA and CDR2 FQGNSA. The CDR3 runs to 16 residues. The CDR3: CASSSGGPNPPILAFF. For the CDR3, the DNA is TGTGCCAGCAGTTCTGGGGGACCAAACCCGCCTATACTGGCTTTCTTT.

The chain couples TRBV7-2 to TRBJ2-1; D assignment may be TRBD1 or TRBD2 (6 bases each). Germline loops: CDR1 SGHTA, CDR2 FQGNSA. The CDR3 has 16 amino acids. V was trimmed by 1 base and J by 3 bases, leaving 13 bases between them. DNA for the CDR3: TGTGCCAGCAGCTTAGTGGGGGGCACGGTCTACAATGAGCAGTTCTTC. Protein: CASSLVGGTVYNEQFF.

The V call is TRBV6-5, the J call TRBJ2-7; 7 bases line up with TRBD1. There are 14 residues in the CDR3. V shed 7 bases and J 0 bases; nucleotides not matched to a gene: 6. Germline CDR1 reads MNHEY; CDR2 reads SVGAGI. This CDR3 reads CASTIQGPSYEQYF. Here the CDR3 DNA reads TGTGCCAGCACCATACAGGGGCCCTCCTACGAGCAGTACTTC.

The chain recombines TRBV2 with TRBJ2-2, with 8 positions matching TRBD2. This CDR3 has 13 amino acids. Germline CDR1 SNHLY, CDR2 FYNNEI. V lost 6 bases and J lost 4; bases outside the gene matches: 1. The CDR3 region has the DNA TGTGCCAGCAGGCGGGAGGCCACCGGGGAGCTGTTTTTT. Its translation is CASRREATGELFF.

This chain uses TRBV7-9 with TRBJ2-2; D assignment may be TRBD1 or TRBD2 (6 bases each). This CDR3 is 15 amino acids long. Trimming took 1 base from V and 8 from J, leaving 14 bases between them. The germline V gene encodes CDR1 SEHNR and CDR2 FQNEAQ (reference sequence). CDR3 residues: CASSLVMGGAGELFF. The CDR3 DNA reads TGTGCCAGCAGCTTAGTTATGGGGGGCGCGGGGGAGCTGTTTTTT.

A remark on this clonotype: Germline is not matched at one junction end, which may reflect a read error. CDR3 protein: CGTGGRANTEAFF. The CDR3 nucleotides read TGCGGGACAGGGGGGCGGGCGAACACTGAAGCTTTCTTT. The rearrangement uses TRBV7-2 and TRBJ1-1; 11 bases agree with TRBD1. Per the germline V gene, CDR1 is SGHTA and CDR2 is FQGNSA. CDR3 length: 13 residues.

The chain is built from TRBV29-1 and TRBJ2-6, with 7 bases lining up with TRBD1. J lost 0 bases, V lost 0 bases, and 2 bases had no gene match. The length of the CDR3 is 16 residues. CDR1 and CDR2 from the germline V gene are SQVTM and ANQGSEA. CDR3 nucleotide sequence: TGCAGCGTTGAAGATTGGGACAGCTCTGGGGCCAACGTCCTGACTTTC. Its translation is CSVEDWDSSGANVLTF.

This clonotype was recorded only once. The chain links TRBV11-2 to TRBJ2-1, with D unresolved. This CDR3 region has 12 residues. V was pared by 5 bases and J by 12 bases, with 14 bases between. Germline CDR1 is SGHAT and CDR2 is FQNNGV. The CDR3 sequence: CASSPEHLRQFF. Here the CDR3 DNA reads TGTGCCAGCAGCCCTGAACATCTACGGCAGTTCTTC.

This sequence joins TRBV12-3 or TRBV12-4 and TRBJ1-1; weak D call: TRBD1 (6 bases). The CDR3 loop spans 13 amino acids. The V gene lost 6 bases and the J gene lost 7 bases, with 15 bases spanning the gap. The CDR3 sequence: CASSPGQRLEAFF. The CDR3, as DNA: TGTGCCAGCAGCCCGGGACAAAGACTTGAAGCTTTCTTT.

V and J are TRBV4-1 and TRBJ2-4, with D possibly being TRBD1 (6 bases). CDR1 and CDR2 from the germline V gene are MGHRA and YSYEKL. This CDR3 region has 17 residues. V was clipped by 0 bases and J by 1 base, with 13 bases between them. The CDR3 coding sequence is TGCGCCAGCAGCCAAGATCTTGGGGGCCGGGCCAAAAACATTCAGTACTTC. Amino acid sequence: CASSQDLGGRAKNIQYF.

CDR3 sequence reads: CASTRTSSYNEQFF. In DNA form, the CDR3 reads TGTGCCAGTACCAGGACTAGCTCCTACAATGAGCAGTTCTTC. The V and J genes are TRBV19 and TRBJ2-1; 7 bases match TRBD2. Germline lookup yields CDR1 LNHDA and CDR2 SQIVND (reference sequence). This CDR3 region has 14 residues. The J segment lost 0 bases and the V segment lost 7 bases, leaving 3 bases of the junction unmatched.

The V gene is TRBV28, the J gene TRBJ2-6; 11 bases are shared with TRBD2. Germline V gene data show CDR1 as MDHEN and CDR2 as SYDVKM. V dropped 6 bases and J dropped 0; count of bases not matched to a gene: 7. The CDR3 covers 18 residues. As DNA, the CDR3 is TGTGCCAGCAGCGAACTAGCGGGGGCGTCCTCTGGGGCCAACGTCCTGACTTTC. Translating gives CASSELAGASSGANVLTF.